This passage covers 8 T cell receptor beta chains from one sample sequenced in a study of shared clonotypes between healthy human individuals. The method was immunoSEQ multiplex PCR; TCRdb's version includes in-frame clones alone and lacks a portion of them. Here the sample spans about 180,000 clones, around 93% being singletons. Sequencing was performed on naive CD4+ T cells sorted from blood. Documented subset: CD45RA+ positively selected. The receptors shown here come from a woman aged 25 to 39 in good health.

The CDR3 reads CASSPDGSNTEAFF. In nucleotides, the CDR3 is TGTGCCAGCTCCCCAGACGGTTCTAACACTGAAGCTTTCTTT. The chain joins TRBV18 to TRBJ1-1; D gene uncertain. The CDR3 consists of 14 residues. CDR1 is KGHSH, CDR2 LQKENI, per germline. V was trimmed by 6 bases and J by 2 bases, leaving 13 bases between them.

In its sample, this clone was seen once. The chain carries TRBV18 and TRBJ1-1; D possibly corresponds to TRBD1 (6 bases). Per the germline V gene, CDR1 is KGHSH and CDR2 is LQKENI. V was clipped by 2 bases and J by 3 bases, with 13 bases between them. This CDR3 has 15 amino acids. The CDR3 DNA reads TGTGCCAGCTCACCAGGGGGCGGAAGCGACACTGAAGCTTTCTTT. This codes for CASSPGGGSDTEAFF.

V is TRBV23-1 and J is TRBJ1-2; the D is unclear. TRBV23-1 is an ORF, with its function uncertain. The CDR3 has 13 amino acids. V dropped 1 base and J dropped 8 bases, with 11 bases sitting between them. CDR3 sequence (DNA): TGCGCCAGCAGTCAATGTGTAGGGTGCGGCTACACCTTC. This encodes CASSQCVGCGYTF.

This chain joins TRBV6-4 and TRBJ1-1, with 11 nucleotides matching TRBD1. The CDR3 runs 13 residues. CDR1 is MRHNA, CDR2 SNTAGT, per germline. After removal of 2 bases from V and 11 bases from J, the junction contained 4 bases not matched to a gene. The DNA for the CDR3 is TGTGCCAGCAGTGACGGGACAGGGGGGCATGCTTTCTTT. This translates into CASSDGTGGHAFF.

The chain is built from TRBV15 and TRBJ2-7; 11 bases are a match to TRBD2. The CDR3 has 15 residues. CDR1 and CDR2 (germline): LNHNV, YYDKDF (reference sequence). The ends lost 5 bases at V and 2 bases at J; junction bases unmatched: 5. CDR3 in DNA: TGTGCCACCAGCCTGGGACTAGCGGTAACCTACGAGCAGTACTTC. Its translation: CATSLGLAVTYEQYF.

The chain employs TRBV28 and TRBJ1-2, with D perhaps TRBD1 (5 bases). The CDR3 sequence is 18 residues long. Germline CDR1 reads MDHEN; CDR2 reads SYDVKM. V shed 8 bases and J shed 5 bases, with 30 bases lying between them. In DNA, the CDR3 is TGTGCCAGCCGGGAGAGGGTTGTCAGGAGGGGAGACCTATATGGCTACACCTTC. This codes for CASRERVVRRGDLYGYTF.

The genes are TRBV5-1 and TRBJ2-3; D call uncertain. This CDR3 spans 13 amino acids. The V gene lost 7 bases and the J gene lost 2 bases, with 11 bases spanning the gap. Germline CDR1 is SGHRS and CDR2 is YFSETQ. CDR3 DNA: TGCGCCAGCCAAAGGTGGGACACAGATACGCAGTATTTT. As protein: CASQRWDTDTQYF.

V gene TRBV7-9 combines with J gene TRBJ1-1, with TRBD1 as a possible D gene (6 bases). The ends were cut back, 1 base at V and 1 base at J, with 7 bases in the middle. This CDR3 contains 14 residues. CDR1 is SEHNR and CDR2 is FQNEAQ in the germline V gene (reference sequence). The CDR3 protein is CASSLEGGNTEAFF. The CDR3, as DNA: TGTGCCAGCAGCTTAGAGGGGGGGAACACTGAAGCTTTCTTT.